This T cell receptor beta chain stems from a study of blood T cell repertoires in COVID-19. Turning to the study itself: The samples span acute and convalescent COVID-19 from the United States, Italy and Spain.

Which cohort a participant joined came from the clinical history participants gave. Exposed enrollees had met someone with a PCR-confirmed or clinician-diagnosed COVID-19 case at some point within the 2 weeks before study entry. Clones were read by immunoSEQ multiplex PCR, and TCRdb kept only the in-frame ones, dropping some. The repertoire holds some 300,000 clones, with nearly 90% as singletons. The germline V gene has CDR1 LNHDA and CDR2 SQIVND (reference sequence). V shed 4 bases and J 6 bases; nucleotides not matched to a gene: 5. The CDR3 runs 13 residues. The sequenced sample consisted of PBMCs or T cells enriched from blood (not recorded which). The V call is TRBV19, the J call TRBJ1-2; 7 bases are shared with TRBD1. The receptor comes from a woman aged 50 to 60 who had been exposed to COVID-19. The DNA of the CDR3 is TGTGCCAGTAGTACCGAGACAGGGAATGGCTACACCTTC. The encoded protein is CASSTETGNGYTF.